The source of this T cell receptor beta chain is a study of monozygotic twins with inflammatory bowel disease. Study observations and caveats: The study found lower TCRbeta diversity (inverse Simpson) in IBD patients than in healthy co-twins.

TCRdb derives one entry per CDR3 protein from the 5' RACE reads, leaving out DNA. The sample holds about 210,000 distinct CDR3 sequences. The CDR3 spans 16 residues. Phlebotomy per donor yielded a single 2.5 ml blood sample. Total RNA was isolated from whole blood without T cell sorting. On this clonotype: Its target is not known.

The chain is built from TRBV12-3 or TRBV12-4 and TRBJ1-1. The receptor comes from a human donor with ulcerative colitis or Crohn's disease, or a healthy co-twin of an affected twin (not recorded which). What was sequenced was blood. CDR3 amino acids: CASTIPLGSRTTEAFF.